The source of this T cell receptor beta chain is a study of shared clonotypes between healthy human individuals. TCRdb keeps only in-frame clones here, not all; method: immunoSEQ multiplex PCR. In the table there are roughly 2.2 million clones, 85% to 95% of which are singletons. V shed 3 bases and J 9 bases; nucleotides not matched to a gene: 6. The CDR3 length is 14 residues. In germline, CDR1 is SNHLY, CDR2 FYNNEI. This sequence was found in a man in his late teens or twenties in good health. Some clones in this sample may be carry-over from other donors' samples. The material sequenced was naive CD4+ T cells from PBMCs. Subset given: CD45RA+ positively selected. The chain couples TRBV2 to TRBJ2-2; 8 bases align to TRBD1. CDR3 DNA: TGTGCCAGCAGTGAGTCCAGGGGGCGGTGGGAGCTGTTTTTT. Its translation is CASSESRGRWELFF.